The next 29 T cell receptor beta chains were all read from a single sample in a study of response to subunit inactivated influenza vaccine. TCRdb re-called the RT-PCR reads through MiXCR, storing one row per CDR3 protein. The table records some 600,000 distinct CDR3 sequences, around 13% of them present only once. The sequences come from PBMCs from blood, collected 14 days before vaccination. The receptors here all came from a man aged 50-59 years who received an inactivated influenza vaccine.

The chain links TRBV6-5 to TRBJ1-3; D uncertain. Trimming shortened V by 1 base and J by 2 bases, and 12 bases separated the two germline ends. Germline V gene sequence: CDR1 MNHEY, CDR2 SVGAGI. The CDR3 consists of 16 residues. CDR3 loop: CASSYFDTKTGNTIYF. For the CDR3, the DNA is TGTGCCAGCAGTTACTTTGACACCAAAACTGGAAACACCATATATTTT.

This clonotype appeared a few times. V and J are TRBV18 and TRBJ2-7; D is perhaps TRBD1 (5 bases). The CDR3 is made up of 14 amino acids. The germline V and J ends were trimmed by 2 bases and 2 bases, with 10 bases remaining between them. Germline values: CDR1 KGHSH, CDR2 LQKENI. The CDR3 loop is CASSPAQGPYEQYF. CDR3 nucleotides: TGTGCCAGCTCACCAGCGCAGGGTCCCTACGAGCAGTACTTC.

The sample holds a few counts of this clonotype. The V gene is TRBV6-2 or TRBV6-3, the J gene TRBJ2-7; 8 positions agree with TRBD2. The CDR3 has 15 residues. J gave up 3 bases and V 4 bases, and 8 bases lay outside the gene matches. Germline assignment: CDR1 MNHEY and CDR2 SVGEGT. In nucleotides, the CDR3 is TGTGCCAGCAGTTGGGCTGCGGGGGGATTCTACGAGCAGTACTTC. This gives the protein CASSWAAGGFYEQYF.

A few counts support this clonotype. The chain combines TRBV12-5 with TRBJ1-1; no definite D call. CDR3 length: 13 amino acids. V lost 4 bases and J 7 bases, leaving 13 bases between the germline ends. CDR1 LGHNT and CDR2 FRNRAP come from the germline V gene. CDR3 DNA: TGTGCTAGTGGTTCCTCCCCGGCGGGTGAAGCTTTCTTT. Translated: CASGSSPAGEAFF.

J is TRBJ2-5 and V is TRBV4-2; the D gene is possibly TRBD2 (5 bases). Trimming removed 5 bases at V and 3 bases at J, with 16 bases between. Germline V gene sequence: CDR1 LGHNA, CDR2 YNFKEQ. The CDR3 length is 15 residues. The CDR3 loop is CASSSTGDIEETQYF. DNA for the CDR3: TGTGCCAGCAGCTCTACCGGGGATATCGAAGAGACCCAGTACTTC.

Only a few counts were recorded for this clonotype. CDR3 in amino acids: CASSVFMGGNTIYF. The DNA for the CDR3 is TGTGCCAGCAGTGTCTTCATGGGCGGAAACACCATATATTTT. The chain carries TRBV6-1 and TRBJ1-3; D gene ambiguous. CDR3 size: 14 residues. Germline values: CDR1 MNHNS, CDR2 SASEGT. V was trimmed by 4 bases and J by 4 bases, leaving 11 bases between them.

The sample holds a few counts of this clonotype. The V and J genes are TRBV20-1 and TRBJ1-1; perhaps TRBD1 as D (5 bases). The CDR3 runs to 12 residues. Per the germline V gene, CDR1 is DFQATT and CDR2 is SNEGSKA (reference sequence). The CDR3 bases are TGCTCCCTCGGGGGTAGGAACACTGAAGCTTTCTTT. Protein product: CSLGGRNTEAFF.

This chain links TRBV6-5 with TRBJ1-4; D gene uncertain. The V end was cut by 2 bases, the J end by 5 bases, with 15 bases between. The CDR3 contains 16 residues. Germline assignment: CDR1 MNHEY and CDR2 SVGAGI. Here the CDR3 reads CASSYKLSWTNEKLFF. The DNA of the CDR3 is TGTGCCAGCAGTTACAAACTATCGTGGACGAATGAAAAACTGTTTTTT.

This clonotype was recorded many times. The chain is built from TRBV10-3 and TRBJ2-2, with D unresolved. V lost 6 bases, J lost 3 bases, and 11 bases lay in between. Germline CDR1 and CDR2: ENHRY and SYGVKD. The CDR3 runs 14 residues. The CDR3 bases are TGTGCCATCAGCCCAGGACGGGACACCGGGGAGCTGTTTTTT. Translated: CAISPGRDTGELFF.

This clonotype has ten or more counts. The chain recombines TRBV10-2 with TRBJ2-1; possibly TRBD2 for D (5 bases). CDR3 length equals 11 residues. V lost 2 bases, J lost 10 bases, and 6 bases lay in between. The germline V gene has CDR1 WSHSY and CDR2 SAAADI. This CDR3 is CASSEGGEQFF. The CDR3, as DNA: TGCGCCAGCAGTGAGGGAGGAGAGCAGTTCTTC.

This clonotype was picked up many times. The chain couples TRBV28 to TRBJ2-7, with D possibly TRBD1 on 6 matching bases. V was trimmed by 7 bases and J by 0 bases, leaving 13 bases between them. Germline assignment: CDR1 MDHEN and CDR2 SYDVKM. CDR3 length equals 14 residues. The CDR3 is CASTLQGSSYEQYF. CDR3 sequence (DNA): TGTGCCAGCACCCTTCAGGGGTCCTCCTACGAGCAGTACTTC. Full variable domain (remainder filled in from reference TRBV28 and TRBJ2-7): DVKVTQSSRYLVKRTGEKVFLECVQDMDHENMFWYRQDPGLGLRLIYFSYDVKMKEKGDIPEGYSVSREKKERFSLILESASTNQTSMYLCASTLQGSSYEQYFGPGTRLTVT.

V is TRBV4-1 and J is TRBJ2-3, with TRBD2 matching 8 bases. The CDR3 has 16 amino acids. The V gene's germline CDR1 is MGHRA and CDR2 YSYEKL. V lost 2 bases to trimming and J lost 1 base; unmatched junction nucleotides: 5. The CDR3 DNA reads as TGCGCCAGCAGCCAAACACTAGCGGCGGGCACAGATACGCAGTATTTT. Translation: CASSQTLAAGTDTQYF.

This clonotype has just a few counts. V gene TRBV3-1 combines with J gene TRBJ2-1; 7 bases agree with TRBD1. Germline V gene data show CDR1 as LGHDT and CDR2 as YNNKEL (reference sequence). The CDR3 length is 13 residues. V lost 5 bases to trimming and J lost 9 bases; unmatched junction nucleotides: 7. CDR3 region: CASSYLSGGEQFF. For the CDR3, the DNA is TGTGCCAGCAGCTATCTTTCAGGGGGTGAGCAGTTCTTC.

This clonotype was detected many times. The chain carries TRBV6-2 or TRBV6-3 and TRBJ2-2; 8 bases map to TRBD1. V was clipped by 5 bases and J by 1 base; unmatched bases: 3. Germline CDR1 MNHEY, CDR2 SVGEGT. CDR3 length equals 15 residues. CDR3 in amino acids: CASSGDRRNTGELFF. The CDR3 nucleotides read TGTGCCAGCAGTGGGGACAGGCGGAACACCGGGGAGCTGTTTTTT.

CDR3 sequence: CASSQAMGQGGSYEQYF. The CDR3 DNA reads as TGCGCCAGCAGCCAAGCTATGGGACAAGGGGGATCCTACGAGCAGTACTTC. This chain joins TRBV4-3 and TRBJ2-7, with a tentative D call TRBD1 (6 bases). CDR1 is LGHNA and CDR2 is YSLEER in the germline V gene. V was pared by 1 base and J by 1 base, with 17 bases between. This CDR3 comprises 17 residues.

The rearrangement links TRBV10-3 to TRBJ2-2; the match to TRBD2 covers 9 bases. The CDR3 consists of 14 residues. V shed 10 bases, J shed 0 bases, and the junction held 3 bases outside the gene matches. Germline CDR1 reads ENHRY; CDR2 reads SYGVKD. The CDR3 nucleotides read TGTGCCACCCAGCGGGGGGCGAACACCGGGGAGCTGTTTTTT. This gives the protein CATQRGANTGELFF.

At least ten counts were recorded for this clonotype. The V gene is TRBV11-1, the J gene TRBJ2-1, with D unclear. V was shortened by 5 bases and J by 7 bases, with 9 bases between the two germline ends. The CDR3 loop spans 12 amino acids. CDR1 SGHAT and CDR2 FQDESV come from the germline V gene (reference sequence). Written as DNA, the CDR3 is TGTGCCAGCAGCCCAAGAGCGAATGAGCAGTTCTTC. Translating it yields CASSPRANEQFF.

This clonotype was found a few times. V is TRBV10-3 and J is TRBJ2-5; 14 nucleotides match TRBD2. CDR3 length: 17 amino acids. Trimming at V came to 7 bases and at J to 2 bases, leaving 9 bases not matched to a gene. Germline V gene lookup returns CDR1 ENHRY and CDR2 SYGVKD. CDR3 nucleotides: TGTGCCATCACCGAAGGAAGGACTAGCGGGGGGCAAGAGACCCAGTACTTC. It translates to CAITEGRTSGGQETQYF.

This clonotype was counted a few times. J is TRBJ1-2 and V is TRBV4-1; 7 bases fit TRBD1. This CDR3 comprises 15 residues. J gave up 5 bases and V 2 bases, and 8 bases lay outside the gene matches. CDR1 is MGHRA, CDR2 YSYEKL, per germline. CDR3 in DNA: TGCGCCAGCAGCCAACCGGGACAGAAGCTTTATGGCTACACCTTC. This translates into CASSQPGQKLYGYTF.

This rearrangement joins TRBV16 to TRBJ1-1; no clear D gene. V was trimmed by 5 bases and J by 3 bases, leaving 19 bases between them. Germline V CDR1 and CDR2: KGHSY, FQNENV. The CDR3 contains 16 residues. The CDR3 nucleotides read TGTGCCAGCAGCTCCCATCGGTTTAGACAACACACTGAAGCTTTCTTT. It translates to CASSSHRFRQHTEAFF.

The J gene is TRBJ2-7, the V gene TRBV3-1, with no clear D. The CDR3 has 12 amino acids. In germline, CDR1 is LGHDT, CDR2 YNNKEL (reference sequence). V was shortened by 1 base and J by 6 bases, with 7 bases between the two germline ends. CDR3 sequence reads: CASSQAGFEQYF. Here the CDR3 DNA reads TGTGCCAGCAGCCAAGCCGGGTTCGAGCAGTACTTC.

J is TRBJ2-3 and V is TRBV11-2; TRBD1 agrees at 8 bases. V trimming: 4 bases; J trimming: 3 bases; junction bases outside the gene matches: 9. This CDR3 has 16 amino acids. Germline values: CDR1 SGHAT, CDR2 FQNNGV. Here the CDR3 DNA reads TGTGCCAGCAGCTATCGACAGGGGCCCGTAACAGATACGCAGTATTTT. Translating it yields CASSYRQGPVTDTQYF.

This clonotype came up many times. CDR3 nucleotides: TGCGCCAGCAGTGAGGCGGGGACTAGCAGGTCTAATGAGCAGTTCTTC. Translation gives CASSEAGTSRSNEQFF. This chain joins TRBV5-1 and TRBJ2-1; TRBD2 matches at 9 bases. Trimming took 5 bases from V and 7 from J; bases not matched to a gene: 13. This CDR3 is built from 16 residues. Germline V gives CDR1 SGHRS, CDR2 YFSETQ.

The CDR3 sequence: CASSIDHGTSGNNEQFF. Written as DNA, the CDR3 is TGTGCCAGTAGTATAGATCACGGGACTAGCGGTAACAATGAGCAGTTCTTC. The chain is built from TRBV19 and TRBJ2-1; 11 bases agree with TRBD2. The V gene's germline CDR1 is LNHDA and CDR2 SQIVND (reference sequence). Trimming at V came to 0 bases and at J to 5 bases, leaving 6 bases not matched to a gene. CDR3 length: 17 residues.

This clonotype was counted a few times. The chain carries TRBV6-1 and TRBJ2-1, with 8 positions matching TRBD1. Looked up from germline, CDR1 is MNHNS and CDR2 is SASEGT. This CDR3 has 14 residues. V lost 8 bases to trimming and J lost 8 bases; unmatched junction nucleotides: 11. The CDR3: CASRELGQGDEQFF. The CDR3 DNA reads TGTGCCAGCCGGGAACTCGGACAGGGCGATGAGCAGTTCTTC.

This clonotype was seen only a few times. V and J are TRBV7-2 and TRBJ2-7, with 7 bases fitting TRBD1. The V segment lost 3 bases and the J segment 4 bases; nucleotides outside the gene matches: 6. Germline-derived CDR1 and CDR2 are SGHTA and FQGNSA. The CDR3 runs to 14 residues. CDR3 in DNA: TGTGCCAGCAGCTTTGGGACAGAGAGGTACGAGCAGTACTTC. Translated: CASSFGTERYEQYF.

The chain has TRBV4-1 and TRBJ2-3; no firm D call. The V gene lost 10 bases and the J gene lost 0 bases, with 14 bases spanning the gap. In germline, CDR1 is MGHRA, CDR2 YSYEKL. The CDR3 runs to 14 residues. The CDR3 here is CATGRRVSTDTQYF. For the CDR3, the DNA is TGCGCCACCGGACGGAGAGTGAGCACAGATACGCAGTATTTT.

This clonotype was seen a few times. The rearrangement joins TRBV3-1 to TRBJ2-5; 10 bases fit TRBD2. The CDR3 spans 16 residues. Germline CDR1 LGHDT, CDR2 YNNKEL (reference sequence). The V segment lost 8 bases and the J segment 4 bases; nucleotides outside the gene matches: 13. The CDR3 DNA is TGTGCCAGCGGAACACTAGCGGGACTTCGGAGAGAGACCCAGTACTTC. Amino acids: CASGTLAGLRRETQYF.

This clonotype was recorded a few times. The gene calls are TRBV12-3 or TRBV12-4 and TRBJ2-1, with 12 bases that match TRBD2. V trimming: 4 bases; J trimming: 2 bases; junction bases outside the gene matches: 3. The CDR3 has 16 amino acids. The CDR3 bases are TGTGCCAGCAGTTCAGCTAGCGGGAGGGCCTACAATGAGCAGTTCTTC. It codes for CASSSASGRAYNEQFF.